This T cell receptor (beta chain) was retrieved from a study of Ad26.COV2.S vaccination and SARS-CoV-2 variants. Germline-derived CDR1 and CDR2 are KGHDR and SFDVKD. The CDR3 has 15 residues. Trimming took 7 bases from V and 3 from J; bases not matched to a gene: 8. Noted treatment: roughly 18 received Ad26.COV2.S at low or high dose, single or two shots; a few received placebo; per-sample allocation not given. After the first vaccine or placebo injection, samples were drawn on day 63. Assay used: immunoSEQ multiplex PCR; TCRdb lists only in-frame clones, some missing. The repertoire holds around 350,000 clones, with about 85% as singletons.

The sequencing here drew on peripheral blood, taken in a trial of Ad26.COV2.S vaccine versus placebo. This TCR came from a person between 18 and 65 years old who received the Ad26.COV2.S COVID-19 vaccine or a placebo. The chain couples TRBV24-1 to TRBJ2-3; TRBD1 matches at 8 bases. Here the CDR3 DNA reads TGTGCCACCAGGAACGGACAGGGACGGACAGATACGCAGTATTTT. As protein: CATRNGQGRTDTQYF.